Listed below are T cell receptor beta chains from one sample, sequenced in a study. Each CDR3 protein gets one entry after TCRdb re-called the 5' RACE reads with MiXCR. The repertoire includes 55,000 to 75,000 distinct CDR3 sequences, under 35% of them detected once, and roughly 2% sits in the top ten. Sequencing was carried out using tumor-infiltrating naive CD4+ T cells sorted from the breast tumor. These receptors were obtained from a female donor with breast cancer. CDR3s include the opening cysteine and the closing phenylalanine or tryptophan. Fields, in order: CDR3 length, J gene, V gene, CDR3 protein.

CDR3 length: 14; J gene: TRBJ2-1; V gene: TRBV5-4; CDR3 protein: CASSFDIVDNEQFF
CDR3 length: 14; J gene: TRBJ1-3; V gene: TRBV5-1; CDR3 protein: CASSTGQGATTIYF
CDR3 length: 13; J gene: TRBJ2-1; V gene: TRBV12-3/TRBV12-4; CDR3 protein: CASSQISRDEQFF
CDR3 length: 13; J gene: TRBJ2-7; V gene: TRBV5-1; CDR3 protein: CASSVGISYEQYF
CDR3 length: 13; J gene: TRBJ2-4; V gene: TRBV12-3/TRBV12-4; CDR3 protein: CASSLKTGGSQYF
CDR3 length: 14; J gene: TRBJ2-7; V gene: TRBV6-5; CDR3 protein: CASSSGGEWWEQYF
CDR3 length: 17; J gene: TRBJ2-3; V gene: TRBV5-1; CDR3 protein: CASSEVAGGPGTDTQYF
CDR3 length: 14; J gene: TRBJ1-6; V gene: TRBV5-1; CDR3 protein: CASRLGPSNSPLHF
CDR3 length: 15; J gene: TRBJ2-3; V gene: TRBV9; CDR3 protein: CASSGDRGRTDTQYF
CDR3 length: 18; J gene: TRBJ1-5; V gene: TRBV12-3/TRBV12-4; CDR3 protein: CASSSRKLGQGARQPQHF
CDR3 length: 16; J gene: TRBJ2-5; V gene: TRBV7-2; CDR3 protein: CASSVDSGGGQETQYF
CDR3 length: 13; J gene: TRBJ1-1; V gene: TRBV28; CDR3 protein: CASRSTGTAEAFF
CDR3 length: 14; J gene: TRBJ1-3; V gene: TRBV20-1; CDR3 protein: CSVGQDHSGNTIYF
CDR3 length: 12; J gene: TRBJ1-5; V gene: TRBV3-1; CDR3 protein: CASSQGYQPQHF
CDR3 length: 17; J gene: TRBJ2-3; V gene: TRBV5-1; CDR3 protein: CASSSPTAGVGTDTQYF
CDR3 length: 13; J gene: TRBJ1-2; V gene: TRBV20-1; CDR3 protein: CSAKDQVNYGYTF
CDR3 length: 14; J gene: TRBJ1-6; V gene: TRBV7-2; CDR3 protein: CAIPGGGPNSPLHF
CDR3 length: 15; J gene: TRBJ2-1; V gene: TRBV29-1; CDR3 protein: CSVEVPAGARNEQFF
CDR3 length: 16; J gene: TRBJ2-1; V gene: TRBV7-2; CDR3 protein: CASSLAGTSTFNEQFF
CDR3 length: 15; J gene: TRBJ2-2; V gene: TRBV9; CDR3 protein: CASSVDQGYTGELFF
CDR3 length: 13; J gene: TRBJ2-7; V gene: TRBV20-1; CDR3 protein: CSAFSGSAYEQYF
CDR3 length: 14; J gene: TRBJ2-5; V gene: TRBV6-2/TRBV6-3; CDR3 protein: CTSHPWGAGETQYF
CDR3 length: 15; J gene: TRBJ1-3; V gene: TRBV6-5; CDR3 protein: CASRVGLLAGNTIYF
CDR3 length: 17; J gene: TRBJ2-1; V gene: TRBV20-1; CDR3 protein: CSARDDVRGDKVDEQFF
CDR3 length: 18; J gene: TRBJ1-5; V gene: TRBV4-3; CDR3 protein: CASSQGLDYRDFNQPQHF
CDR3 length: 15; J gene: TRBJ2-2; V gene: TRBV7-2; CDR3 protein: CASRGRTSNTGELFF
CDR3 length: 14; J gene: TRBJ2-1; V gene: TRBV20-1; CDR3 protein: CSASTSGRANEQFF
CDR3 length: 12; J gene: TRBJ2-7; V gene: TRBV10-3; CDR3 protein: CAIRSEGGKQYF
CDR3 length: 17; J gene: TRBJ2-5; V gene: TRBV28; CDR3 protein: CASSASRTGVNQETQYF
CDR3 length: 14; J gene: TRBJ2-5; V gene: TRBV7-6; CDR3 protein: CASSLRPLGETQYF
CDR3 length: 14; J gene: TRBJ1-2; V gene: TRBV6-6; CDR3 protein: CASSHSTGGYGYTF
CDR3 length: 16; J gene: TRBJ2-6; V gene: TRBV6-1; CDR3 protein: CASRNRGGSGANVLTF
CDR3 length: 14; J gene: TRBJ1-1; V gene: TRBV5-1; CDR3 protein: CASSLVGVGTEAFF
CDR3 length: 12; J gene: TRBJ2-7; V gene: TRBV6-6; CDR3 protein: CASSYRRGEQYF
CDR3 length: 16; J gene: TRBJ2-3; V gene: TRBV7-6; CDR3 protein: CASSLGASGGTDTQYF
CDR3 length: 14; J gene: TRBJ1-1; V gene: TRBV20-1; CDR3 protein: CSARDRVSNTEAFF
CDR3 length: 13; J gene: TRBJ2-3; V gene: TRBV10-3; CDR3 protein: CAISEDSTDTQYF
CDR3 length: 16; J gene: TRBJ2-5; V gene: TRBV7-2; CDR3 protein: CASSLFPRGSGETQYF
CDR3 length: 15; J gene: TRBJ2-3; V gene: TRBV7-3; CDR3 protein: CASSSRTGSMDTQYF
CDR3 length: 11; J gene: TRBJ1-1; V gene: TRBV7-2; CDR3 protein: CASSLAPGAFF